A selection of T cell receptor beta chains follows, all from one sample in a study of T cell responses to AZD1222 COVID-19 vaccine. TCRdb keeps only in-frame clones here, not all; method: immunoSEQ multiplex PCR. Of approximately 140,000 clones in the sample, roughly 90% are singletons; the top ten hold about 1.3%. Material: peripheral blood, obtained on day 0 of AZD1222 vaccination. The receptor source for this set is an adult in good health. Each CDR3 is given with its conserved first and last residue. Fields, in order: V gene, clone size, J gene, D gene, CDR3 protein, CDR3 DNA. A D gene is named only where the DNA matches it firmly. Some rows mark clone size as missing; the rest say once, few, many or name a class of expanded clone.

TRBV9	-	TRBJ2-1	TRBD2	CASSPRLAGGLRGSYNEQFF	TGTGCCAGCAGCCCCAGACTAGCGGGAGGGTTACGGGGGTCCTACAATGAGCAGTTCTTC
TRBV28	-	TRBJ2-7	TRBD1	CASSGQGGGYEQYF	TGTGCCAGTTCAGGACAGGGGGGTGGGTACGAGCAGTACTTC
TRBV9	-	TRBJ1-1	-	CASSVAGENTEAFF	TGTGCCAGCAGCGTAGCAGGGGAGAACACTGAAGCTTTCTTT
TRBV5-1	-	TRBJ2-7	TRBD1	CASSLSGDRAHEQYF	TGCGCCAGCAGCCTCTCCGGGGACAGGGCCCACGAGCAGTACTTC
TRBV27	-	TRBJ1-4	-	CASSLVRGEKLFF	TGTGCCAGCAGTTTGGTCAGGGGTGAAAAACTGTTTTTT
TRBV30	-	TRBJ2-5	-	CAWRVPGRETQYF	TGTGCCTGGAGGGTGCCAGGAAGAGAGACCCAGTACTTC
TRBV10-3	once	TRBJ1-1	-	CAISADDSLKAFF	TGTGCCATCAGTGCTGATGACTCGCTTAAAGCTTTCTTT
TRBV18	-	TRBJ1-1	-	CASSPRLSQDTEAFF	TGTGCCAGCTCACCACGACTTAGTCAGGACACTGAAGCTTTCTTT
TRBV10-3	-	TRBJ2-7	TRBD1	CAISQTGVEQYF	TGTGCCATCAGCCAGACAGGGGTCGAGCAGTACTTC
TRBV11-1	-	TRBJ2-5	-	CASLSPRETQYF	TGTGCCAGCCTCTCTCCGCGGGAGACCCAGTACTTC
TRBV11-2	-	TRBJ2-7	TRBD1	CASSQTGGFYEQYF	TGTGCCAGCAGCCAGACAGGGGGTTTCTACGAGCAGTACTTC
TRBV19	-	TRBJ1-5	-	CASSNYGGGQPQHF	TGTGCCAGTAGTAATTACGGCGGTGGGCAGCCCCAGCATTTT
TRBV11-3	-	TRBJ2-7	TRBD1	CASSFRGQADSYEQYF	TGTGCCAGCAGCTTTCGGGGACAGGCCGATTCCTACGAGCAGTACTTC
TRBV6-2/TRBV6-3	-	TRBJ2-5	TRBD2	CASSYFGTRKETQYF	TGTGCCAGCAGTTATTTCGGGACTAGGAAAGAGACCCAGTACTTC
TRBV18	-	TRBJ1-1	-	CASSPPTARVAFF	TGTGCCAGCTCACCACCGACAGCTCGGGTGGCTTTCTTT